The T cell receptor beta chain under discussion was sequenced for a study of cytomegalovirus exposure and HLA in healthy donors. Whole-study findings and limits: In a later analysis, CMV-associated beta chains were mostly HLA-associated, it appeared. CMV serostatus was the only immune exposure information that was available. Reports described diagnosis of cytomegalovirus status by the classifier as highly specific and sensitive. It was fewer than 200 TCR beta chains that were listed as cytomegalovirus-associated.

This clone appeared a few times. No antigen is known for it. The PCR used 60 Vbeta and 13 Jbeta primers. The data were produced by immunoSEQ multiplex PCR, yet TCRdb's version contains in-frame clones alone and is incomplete. This sample has roughly 150,000 clones, with about three quarters found just once. CDR3 length equals 14 residues. The germline V and J ends were trimmed by 6 bases and 1 base, with 11 bases remaining between them. Looked up from germline, CDR1 is MDHEN and CDR2 is SYDVKM. The receptor was derived from a man aged 25 to 40 in good health and CMV-seropositive. This chain joins TRBV28 and TRBJ2-3; TRBD1 is a possible D gene (5 bases). The source material was PBMCs. The CDR3, as DNA: TGTGCCAGCAGCCCACCAGGGCGCACAGATACGCAGTATTTT. It is translated as CASSPPGRTDTQYF. The complete variable domain, with remaining parts taken from reference TRBV28 and TRBJ2-3, reads DVKVTQSSRYLVKRTGEKVFLECVQDMDHENMFWYRQDPGLGLRLIYFSYDVKMKEKGDIPEGYSVSREKKERFSLILESASTNQTSMYLCASSPPGRTDTQYFGPGTRLTVL.